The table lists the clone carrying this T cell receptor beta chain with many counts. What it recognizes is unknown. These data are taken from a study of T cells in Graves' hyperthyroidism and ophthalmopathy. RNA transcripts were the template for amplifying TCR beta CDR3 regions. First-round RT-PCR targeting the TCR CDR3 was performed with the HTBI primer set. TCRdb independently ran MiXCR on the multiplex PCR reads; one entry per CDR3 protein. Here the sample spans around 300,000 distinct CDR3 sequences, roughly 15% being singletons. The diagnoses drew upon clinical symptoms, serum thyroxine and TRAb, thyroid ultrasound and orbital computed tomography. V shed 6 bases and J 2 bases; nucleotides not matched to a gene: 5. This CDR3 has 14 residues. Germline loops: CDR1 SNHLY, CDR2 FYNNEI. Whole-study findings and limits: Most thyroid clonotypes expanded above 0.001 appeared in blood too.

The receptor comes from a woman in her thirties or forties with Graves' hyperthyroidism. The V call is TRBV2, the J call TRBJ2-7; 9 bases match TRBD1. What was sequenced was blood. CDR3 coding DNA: TGTGCCAGCAGGGAACAGGGGGCTACCTACGAGCAGTACTTC. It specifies CASREQGATYEQYF.